This TCR beta chain was captured in a study of cytomegalovirus exposure and HLA in healthy donors. Study-wide results and caveats: According to the study, around 180 TCR beta chains were cytomegalovirus-associated.

Researchers ran the PCR with 60 Vbeta and 13 Jbeta primers. This table comes from immunoSEQ multiplex PCR, and its TCRdb copy is limited to in-frame clones, with some not included. The table shows more than 120,000 clones, with roughly 80% occurring only once. This CDR3 has 13 amino acids. CDR1 and CDR2 (germline): SGHVS, FQNEAQ. Trimming removed 5 bases from V and 6 bases from J; junction bases left unmatched: 5. As for this clone: The antigen remains undetermined.

This TCR derives from a woman aged 25-40 years in good health and CMV-seronegative. The chain recombines TRBV7-8 with TRBJ1-2; the match to TRBD1 covers 8 bases. The sequenced material came from PBMCs. This CDR3 is CASSLRTGNGYTF. The CDR3 region has the DNA TGTGCCAGCAGCCTACGGACAGGGAATGGCTACACCTTC.